Following are 19 T cell receptor beta chains from one sample sequenced in a study of cytomegalovirus exposure and HLA in healthy donors. A multiplex PCR was run with 60 Vbeta primers and 13 Jbeta primers. Profiling relied on immunoSEQ multiplex PCR, and the TCRdb table lists in-frame clones only, not all of them. The sample holds 72,000 or so clones, about 61% seen once. The specimen was PBMCs. These receptors originate from a woman aged 45-60 years in good health and CMV-seronegative.

The rearrangement links TRBV7-3 to TRBJ2-3; D not resolved. The length of the CDR3 is 14 residues. Deletions cut 5 bases from V and 2 bases from J, with 11 bases between. CDR1 is SGHTA and CDR2 is FQGTGA in the germline V gene. The CDR3 loop is CASSPVSFTDTQYF. CDR3 DNA sequence: TGTGCCAGCAGCCCAGTCTCCTTCACAGATACGCAGTATTTT.

This clone has a single count. The V gene is TRBV7-9, the J gene TRBJ2-5; 7 bases line up with TRBD1. Germline loops: CDR1 SEHNR, CDR2 FQNEAQ (reference sequence). This CDR3 has 14 amino acids. With 6 bases clipped from V and 5 bases from J, the junction kept 9 bases outside the gene matches. CDR3 residues: CASSYPRGWETQYF. The CDR3 DNA reads as TGTGCCAGCAGTTACCCCAGGGGGTGGGAGACCCAGTACTTC. Combining the CDR3 with reference TRBV7-9 and TRBJ2-5 gives the whole variable domain DTGVSQNPRHKITKRGQNVTFRCDPISEHNRLYWYRQTLGQGPEFLTYFQNEAQLEKSRLLSDRFSAERPKGSFSTLEIQRTEQGDSAMYLCASSYPRGWETQYFGPGTRLLVL.

This sequence joins TRBV6-5 and TRBJ2-1, with 12 bases matching TRBD2. The V gene end was trimmed by 4 bases and the J gene end by 4 bases; junction bases not matched to a gene: 2. CDR3 length equals 15 residues. The germline V gene encodes CDR1 MNHEY and CDR2 SVGAGI. CDR3 coding DNA: TGTGCCAGCAGTTGGACTAGCGGGACGTACAATGAGCAGTTCTTC. As protein: CASSWTSGTYNEQFF.

The gene calls are TRBV25-1 and TRBJ1-1, with D perhaps TRBD1 (6 bases). Germline V lookup: CDR1 MGHDK, CDR2 SYGVNS. The length of the CDR3 is 16 residues. Trimming took 1 base from V and 5 from J, leaving 17 bases between them. CDR3 in DNA: TGTGCCAGCAGTGAATTGGGGGCGGCGGGGGAAACTGAAGCTTTCTTT. Protein: CASSELGAAGETEAFF. Drawing the rest from reference TRBV25-1 and TRBJ1-1, the complete variable domain is EADIYQTPRYLVIGTGKKITLECSQTMGHDKMYWYQQDPGMELHLIHYSYGVNSTEKGDLSSESTVSRIRTEHFPLTLESARPSHTSQYLCASSELGAAGETEAFFGQGTRLTVV.

This clone was seen only a few times. J is TRBJ1-1 and V is TRBV28, with TRBD1 identical over 8 bases. The germline V gene encodes CDR1 MDHEN and CDR2 SYDVKM. With V trimmed by 6 bases and J by 7 bases, 4 bases remained unmatched. This CDR3 spans 12 amino acids. The CDR3 loop reads CASRDRGIEAFF. CDR3 sequence (DNA): TGTGCCAGCAGAGACAGGGGCATTGAAGCTTTCTTT.

This clone appeared a few times. In DNA form, the CDR3 reads TGTGCCAGCAGCCCGTGGACAGGGGATGGGAATGAGCAGTTCTTC. Its protein is CASSPWTGDGNEQFF. The J gene is TRBJ2-1, the V gene TRBV11-2; 9 bases line up with TRBD1. The junction had 9 bases not matched to a gene; V was cut back by 5 bases and J by 7 bases. The CDR3 spans 15 residues. The V gene's germline CDR1 is SGHAT and CDR2 FQNNGV.

The chain couples TRBV29-1 to TRBJ2-7; D remains unclear. Trimming took off 6 bases at V and 0 bases at J, with 9 bases between the two ends. Germline lookup yields CDR1 SQVTM and CDR2 ANQGSEA. The CDR3 covers 12 residues. Here the CDR3 reads CSVAYSSYEQYF. CDR3 bases: TGCAGCGTCGCCTACTCCTCCTACGAGCAGTACTTC.

The chain uses TRBV5-4 and TRBJ2-2; 10 bases are shared with TRBD2. J lost 3 bases, V lost 3 bases, and 5 bases had no gene match. This CDR3 has 16 residues. Germline V CDR1 and CDR2: SGHNT, YYREEE (reference sequence). The CDR3: CASSSLTSGYTGELFF. The CDR3 DNA is TGTGCCAGCAGCTCCCTGACTAGCGGGTACACCGGGGAGCTGTTTTTT.

The chain recombines TRBV5-6 with TRBJ2-3; no clear D. CDR1 is SGHDT, CDR2 YYEEEE, per germline. The CDR3 length is 11 residues. Trimming removed 4 bases from V and 10 bases from J, with 10 bases in between. CDR3 bases: TGTGCCAGCAGCCGAAGTGGAGCGCAGTATTTT. Its translation: CASSRSGAQYF.

The rearrangement links TRBV27 to TRBJ2-6; the D gene is possibly TRBD2 (6 bases). Looked up from germline, CDR1 is MNHEY and CDR2 is SMNVEV (reference sequence). V gave up 0 bases and J gave up 4 bases, with 13 bases separating them. The CDR3 contains 17 residues. CDR3 protein: CASSLSATSSGANVLTF. CDR3 coding DNA: TGTGCCAGCAGTTTATCGGCAACTAGCTCCGGGGCCAACGTCCTGACTTTC.

This chain's CDR3 is CASSLETGRELETQYF. CDR3 coding DNA: TGTGCCAGCAGCTTAGAGACGGGAAGGGAGTTAGAGACCCAGTACTTC. This chain joins TRBV7-8 and TRBJ2-5; the D gene is possibly TRBD2 (5 bases). Germline CDR1 SGHVS, CDR2 FQNEAQ. The CDR3 consists of 16 residues. V lost 1 base to trimming and J lost 4 bases, with 16 bases between them.

This sequence joins TRBV7-6 and TRBJ1-5, with 10 positions matching TRBD1. The CDR3 contains 15 residues. CDR1 and CDR2 from the germline V gene are SGHVS and FNYEAQ. The V and J ends lost 4 bases and 6 bases, in that order; junction bases with no gene match: 6. The CDR3 coding sequence is TGTGCCAGCAGCTCTGGGACAGGGGTAGGTCAGCCCCAGCATTTT. Protein: CASSSGTGVGQPQHF.

This sequence joins TRBV9 and TRBJ1-1, with a tentative D call TRBD1 (5 bases). The V end was cut by 4 bases, the J end by 4 bases, with 20 bases between. The CDR3 is 16 residues long. Germline values: CDR1 SGDLS, CDR2 YYNGEE. CDR3 nucleotides: TGTGCCAGCAGCCCCACTGGGGCCAGGGTGGGCACTGAAGCTTTCTTT. Its translation: CASSPTGARVGTEAFF.

This chain connects TRBV27 to TRBJ2-7; D perhaps matches TRBD1 (6 bases). CDR3 length: 13 amino acids. Per germline, CDR1 MNHEY and CDR2 SMNVEV (reference sequence). With 8 bases removed from V and 1 base from J, the gap between germline ends came to 12 bases. CDR3 residues: CASVARGSYEQYF. The DNA of the CDR3 is TGTGCCAGCGTGGCCAGGGGATCCTACGAGCAGTACTTC.

This clone turned up a few times. The chain couples TRBV7-9 to TRBJ1-6; 7 positions match TRBD1. Trimming removed 5 bases from V and 6 bases from J; junction bases left unmatched: 4. CDR1 and CDR2 from the germline V gene are SEHNR and FQNEAQ (reference sequence). CDR3 length equals 14 residues. CDR3 nucleotide sequence: TGTGCCAGCAGCGGGACAGAGAGTAATTCACCCCTCCACTTT. This gives the protein CASSGTESNSPLHF.

The genes are TRBV20-1 and TRBJ2-7; D is uncertain. The CDR3 covers 11 residues. The ends were cut back, 7 bases at V and 0 bases at J, with 7 bases in the middle. Germline-derived CDR1 and CDR2 are DFQATT and SNEGSKA (reference sequence). CDR3 sequence reads: CSGLFSYEQYF. As DNA, the CDR3 is TGCAGTGGTCTATTCTCCTACGAGCAGTACTTC.

The CDR3 protein is CSADGGGSGETQYF. In nucleotides, the CDR3 is TGCAGCGCCGACGGGGGCGGGAGTGGGGAGACCCAGTACTTC. The V call is TRBV29-1, the J call TRBJ2-5; D might be TRBD2 (7 bases). Germline V gene lookup returns CDR1 SQVTM and CDR2 ANQGSEA. Trimming pared 7 bases from V and 5 bases from J, leaving 20 bases between. The CDR3 has 14 residues.

The chain joins TRBV30 to TRBJ2-1, with D possibly matching TRBD2 (5 bases). V was cut by 1 base and J by 10 bases, with 8 bases left in between. This CDR3 contains 11 residues. CDR1 is GTSNPN, CDR2 SVGIG, per germline (reference sequence). CDR3 amino acids: CAWSGTLEQFF. The CDR3 DNA is TGTGCCTGGAGTGGGACTTTAGAGCAGTTCTTC. The full variable domain, completed using reference TRBV30 and TRBJ2-1, is SQTIHQWPATLVQPVGSPLSLECTVEGTSNPNLYWYRQAAGRGLQLLFYSVGIGQISSEVPQNLSASRPQDRQFILSSKKLLLSDSGFYLCAWSGTLEQFFGPGTRLTVL.

The chain joins TRBV4-2 to TRBJ1-2; D unclear. V was pared by 4 bases and J by 0 bases, with 12 bases between. The CDR3 contains 15 residues. Germline CDR1 LGHNA, CDR2 YNFKEQ. The CDR3 here is CASSRARDSNYGYTF. The CDR3 bases are TGTGCCAGCAGCCGGGCGAGAGATTCTAACTATGGCTACACCTTC.